This paragraph reports one T cell receptor (beta chain). The source material, RNA transcripts, was used to amplify TCR beta CDR3 regions. The TCR CDR3 was amplified in a first-round RT-PCR using the HTBI primer set. TCRdb re-called the multiplex PCR reads with MiXCR, one entry per CDR3 protein. Of under 450,000 distinct CDR3 sequences listed, approximately 18% are singletons. Fresh peripheral blood, around 9.5 ml, yielded the PBMCs. J was trimmed by 2 bases and V by 2 bases; bases with no gene match: 6. The CDR3 consists of 15 residues. Germline V gene sequence: CDR1 DFQATT, CDR2 SNEGSKA (reference sequence). The record originates from a study of T cells in Graves' hyperthyroidism and ophthalmopathy.

Input material: blood. V is TRBV20-1 and J is TRBJ1-5; TRBD1 matches 7 bases. This TCR was sampled from a woman in her 30s with Graves' hyperthyroidism that later progressed to Graves' ophthalmopathy. DNA for the CDR3: TGCAGTGCTAGAAGAACAGGGGATGGCAATCAGCCCCAGCATTTT. Amino acids: CSARRTGDGNQPQHF.